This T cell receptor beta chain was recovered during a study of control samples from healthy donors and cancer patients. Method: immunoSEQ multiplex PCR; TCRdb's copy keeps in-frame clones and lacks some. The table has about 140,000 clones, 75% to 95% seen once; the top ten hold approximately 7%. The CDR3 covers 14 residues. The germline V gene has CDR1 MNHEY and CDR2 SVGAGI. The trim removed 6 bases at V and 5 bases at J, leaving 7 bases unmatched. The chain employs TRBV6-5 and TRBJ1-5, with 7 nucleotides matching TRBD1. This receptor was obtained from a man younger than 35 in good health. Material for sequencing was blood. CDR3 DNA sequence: TGTGCCAGCAGGAGAGGGGGCATCGATCAGCCCCAGCATTTT. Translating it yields CASRRGGIDQPQHF.